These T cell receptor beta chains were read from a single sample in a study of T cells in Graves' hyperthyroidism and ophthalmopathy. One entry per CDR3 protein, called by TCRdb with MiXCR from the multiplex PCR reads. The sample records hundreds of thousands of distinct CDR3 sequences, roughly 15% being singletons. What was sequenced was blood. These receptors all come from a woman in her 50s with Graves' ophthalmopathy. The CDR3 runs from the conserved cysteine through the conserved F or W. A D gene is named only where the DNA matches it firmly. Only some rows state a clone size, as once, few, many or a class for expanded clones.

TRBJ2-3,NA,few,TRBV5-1,TGCGCCAGCAGCTTCGACAGTCATAGCACAGATACGCAGTATTTT,CASSFDSHSTDTQYF
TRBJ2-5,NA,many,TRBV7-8,TGTGCCAGCAGCTTATTGGGCCTTCGAGAGACCCAGTACTTC,CASSLLGLRETQYF
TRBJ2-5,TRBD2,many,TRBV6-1,TGTGCCAGCAGTCGCAGCGGGAGGCGCCAAGAGACCCAGTACTTC,CASSRSGRRQETQYF
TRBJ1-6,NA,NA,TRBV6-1,TGTGCCAGCAGCCCCGCGGGGACGAGTTATTCACCCCTCCACTTT,CASSPAGTSYSPLHF
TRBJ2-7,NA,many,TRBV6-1,TGTGCCAGCAGTGTCAGGGGTGCCTACGAGCAGTACTTC,CASSVRGAYEQYF
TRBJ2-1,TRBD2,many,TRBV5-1,TGCGCCAGCAGCTTGCGAAGCGGGAAATACAATGAGCAGTTCTTC,CASSLRSGKYNEQFF
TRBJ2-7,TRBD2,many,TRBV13,TGTGCCAGCAGCTCGGGACTAGTGATGTCCTACGAGCAGTACTTC,CASSSGLVMSYEQYF
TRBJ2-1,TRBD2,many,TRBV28,TGTGCCAGCAGAAGCGGGAGTAGATACAATGAGCAGTTCTTC,CASRSGSRYNEQFF
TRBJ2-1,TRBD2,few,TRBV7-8,TGTGCCAGCAGCTTCCCCAGCGGGAAGGGGAAGTTCTTC,CASSFPSGKGKFF
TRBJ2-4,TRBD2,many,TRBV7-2,TGTGCCAGCAGCTTACCAGGGAGGGTCATTCAGTACTTC,CASSLPGRVIQYF
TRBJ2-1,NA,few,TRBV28,TGTGCCAGCAGTCCCCAGGGGCCGCGGACCTACAATGAGCAGTTCTTC,CASSPQGPRTYNEQFF
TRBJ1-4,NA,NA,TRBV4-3,TGCGCCAGCAGCCAAGAAGCATCCGTGGGCTTAGCGACTAATGAAAAACTGTTTTTT,CASSQEASVGLATNEKLFF
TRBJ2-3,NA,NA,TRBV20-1,TGCAGTGCTAGAGTGCCAGGAGGGATAGATACGCAGTATTTT,CSARVPGGIDTQYF
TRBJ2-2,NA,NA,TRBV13,TGTGCCAGCAGCTTACTAGAAACGAACACCGGGGAGCTGTTTTTT,CASSLLETNTGELFF
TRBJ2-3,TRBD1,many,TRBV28,TGTGCCAGCAGTACCCGACAGGGGGCGGGAGATACGCAGTATTTT,CASSTRQGAGDTQYF
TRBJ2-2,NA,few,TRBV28,TGTGCCAGCAGCGGGATTTTCGAAACCGGGGAGCTGTTTTTT,CASSGIFETGELFF
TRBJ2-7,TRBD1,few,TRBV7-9,TGTGCCAGCAGCCCAACGAGGGACAGGGCCTACGAGCAGTACTTC,CASSPTRDRAYEQYF
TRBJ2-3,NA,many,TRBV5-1,TGCGCCAGCAGCTCAAGGTCGGACAGAGCAGATACGCAGTATTTT,CASSSRSDRADTQYF
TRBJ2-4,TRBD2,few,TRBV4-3,TGCGCCAGTAGCCAAGGACTAGCGGGAGTTACCAAAAACATTCAGTACTTC,CASSQGLAGVTKNIQYF
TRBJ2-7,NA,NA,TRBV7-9,TGTGCCAGCAGCCCTCCGGGTCCCTTGAATTACGAGCAGTACTTC,CASSPPGPLNYEQYF
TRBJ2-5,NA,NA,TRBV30,TGTGCCTGGAGTTTTCGGGACCTCGGGGAGACCCAGTACTTC,CAWSFRDLGETQYF
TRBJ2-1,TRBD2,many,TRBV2,TGTGCCAGCAGTGAAGGTCTAGCGGGGAATGAGCAGTTCTTC,CASSEGLAGNEQFF
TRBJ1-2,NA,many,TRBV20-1,TGCAGTGCTAGAGATCGGAGGGGAGTAGAATATGGCTACACCTTC,CSARDRRGVEYGYTF
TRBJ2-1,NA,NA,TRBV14,TGTGCCAGCGCTTCGGGTAGCTCCTACAATGAGCAGTTCTTC,CASASGSSYNEQFF
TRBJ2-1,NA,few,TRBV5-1,TGCGCCAGCAGCTTGGGTTCTGGGTTCAATGAGCAGTTCTTC,CASSLGSGFNEQFF
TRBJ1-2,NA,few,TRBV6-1,TGTGCCAGCAGTGCCCCGCTCCCGGATGGCTACACCTTC,CASSAPLPDGYTF
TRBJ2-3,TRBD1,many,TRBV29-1,TGCAGCGTTTATGGACAGGCCCAAGATACGCAGTATTTT,CSVYGQAQDTQYF
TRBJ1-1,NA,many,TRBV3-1,TGTGCCAGCAGTCCTATACAGGGTTTCGCTGAAGCTTTCTTT,CASSPIQGFAEAFF